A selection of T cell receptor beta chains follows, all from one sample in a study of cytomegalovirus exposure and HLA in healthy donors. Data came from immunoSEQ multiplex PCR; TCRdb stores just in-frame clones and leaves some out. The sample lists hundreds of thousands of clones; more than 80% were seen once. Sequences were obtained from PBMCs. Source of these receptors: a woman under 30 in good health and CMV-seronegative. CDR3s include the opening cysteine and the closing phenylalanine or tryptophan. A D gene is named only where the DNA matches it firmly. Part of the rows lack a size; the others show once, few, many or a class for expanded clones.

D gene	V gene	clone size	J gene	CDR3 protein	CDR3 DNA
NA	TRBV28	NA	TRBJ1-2	CACGGVLYGYTF	TGTGCCTGCGGGGGGGTCCTCTATGGCTACACCTTC
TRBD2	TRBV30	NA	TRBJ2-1	CAWSPGLAGGNEQFF	TGTGCCTGGAGTCCGGGACTAGCGGGAGGCAATGAGCAGTTCTTC
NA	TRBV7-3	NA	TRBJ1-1	CASSLTPTRHLNTEAFF	TGTGCCAGCAGCTTAACCCCCACTCGACACCTGAACACTGAAGCTTTCTTT
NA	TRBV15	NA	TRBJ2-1	CATSSPWGGEQFF	TGTGCCACCAGCAGTCCCTGGGGGGGCGAGCAGTTCTTC
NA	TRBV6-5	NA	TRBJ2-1	CASSERWTDEQFF	TGTGCCAGCAGTGAGCGGTGGACCGATGAGCAGTTCTTC
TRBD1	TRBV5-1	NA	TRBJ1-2	CASSSGRQGNYGYTF	TGCGCCAGCAGCTCGGGAAGACAGGGTAACTATGGCTACACCTTC
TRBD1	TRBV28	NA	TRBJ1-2	CASSPGQGPNYGYTF	TGTGCCAGCAGTCCTGGACAGGGACCTAACTATGGCTACACCTTC
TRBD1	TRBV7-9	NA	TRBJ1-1	CASSLGQGRRTEAFF	TGTGCCAGCAGCCTGGGACAGGGAAGGAGGACTGAAGCTTTCTTT
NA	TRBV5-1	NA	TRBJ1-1	CASSLAAKRGKNTEAFF	TGCGCCAGCAGCTTGGCCGCCAAGAGGGGGAAGAACACTGAAGCTTTCTTT
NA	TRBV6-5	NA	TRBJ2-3	CASSSPGPGVAQYF	TGTGCCAGCAGTAGTCCGGGCCCGGGGGTTGCGCAGTATTTT
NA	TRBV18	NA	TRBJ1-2	CASSIGGTGYTF	TGTGCCAGCTCAATCGGGGGGACTGGCTACACCTTC
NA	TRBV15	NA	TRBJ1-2	CATSRDREKGYTF	TGTGCCACCAGCAGAGACAGGGAAAAGGGCTACACCTTC
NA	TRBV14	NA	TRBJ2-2	CASSSQVPGELFF	TGTGCCAGCAGCTCACAGGTCCCCGGGGAGCTGTTTTTT
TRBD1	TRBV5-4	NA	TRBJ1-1	CASSRGTGNTEAFF	TGTGCCAGCAGCCGAGGGACAGGGAATACTGAAGCTTTCTTT
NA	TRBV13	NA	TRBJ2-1	CASSTADQSSYNEQFF	TGTGCCAGCAGCACAGCTGACCAGAGCTCCTACAATGAGCAGTTCTTC
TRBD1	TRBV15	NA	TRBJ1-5	CATSRWGQARGEDQPQHF	TGTGCCACCAGCAGGTGGGGACAGGCGAGAGGTGAGGATCAGCCCCAGCATTTT
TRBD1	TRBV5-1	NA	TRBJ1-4	CASSLGQGGEKLFF	TGCGCCAGCAGCTTAGGACAGGGAGGTGAAAAACTGTTTTTT
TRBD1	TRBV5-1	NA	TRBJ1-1	CASSLEGQGVTEAFF	TGCGCCAGCAGCTTGGAGGGACAGGGGGTTACTGAAGCTTTCTTT
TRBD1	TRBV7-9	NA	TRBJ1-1	CASSLVEGANTEAFF	TGTGCCAGCAGCTTGGTGGAGGGGGCGAACACTGAAGCTTTCTTT
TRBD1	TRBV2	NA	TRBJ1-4	CASSPQGPDNEKLFF	TGTGCCAGCAGTCCACAGGGGCCCGATAATGAAAAACTGTTTTTT
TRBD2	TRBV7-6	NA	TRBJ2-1	CASSPGLAGGLNNEQFF	TGTGCCAGCAGCCCGGGACTAGCGGGAGGTCTCAACAATGAGCAGTTCTTC
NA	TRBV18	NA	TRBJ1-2	CASSPSGGDGYTF	TGTGCCAGCTCACCGTCGGGAGGGGATGGCTACACCTTC
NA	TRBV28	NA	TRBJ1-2	CASSDLRDKMMNYGYTF	TGTGCCAGCAGTGACCTTCGGGACAAAATGATGAACTATGGCTACACCTTC
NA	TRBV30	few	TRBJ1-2	CAWSRQGNGYTF	TGTGCCTGGAGTCGGCAGGGAAATGGCTACACCTTC
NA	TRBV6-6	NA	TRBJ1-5	CASSPSSRDQPQHF	TGTGCCAGCAGCCCCTCTTCCAGGGATCAGCCCCAGCATTTT
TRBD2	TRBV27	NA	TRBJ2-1	CASSLRLAGSSEQFF	TGTGCCAGCAGTTTAAGACTAGCAGGGTCCTCTGAGCAGTTCTTC